This T cell receptor beta chain was recorded in a study of cytotoxic CD8 clonotypes in ibrutinib-treated CLL. The data were produced by immunoSEQ multiplex PCR, yet TCRdb's version contains in-frame clones alone and is incomplete. Of about 310,000 clones listed, just under 80% are singletons. Germline V gene sequence: CDR1 LNHDA, CDR2 SQIVND (reference sequence). The ends were cut back, 7 bases at V and 0 bases at J, with 16 bases in the middle. The CDR3 is made up of 16 amino acids. Study outcomes and limitations: Against age-matched healthy donors, baseline clonality ran higher and tracked circulating CD8+ T-cell counts. A rise in clonality was seen at ibrutinib response, and a fall back toward baseline was seen at progression. There were few public clonotypes, and on treatment they contracted or stayed stable.

On this clone: The antigen remains unidentified.

This sequence was found in a human donor with chronic lymphocytic leukemia. The chain uses TRBV19 and TRBJ2-4, with D tentatively TRBD1 (6 bases). The sequencing used PBMCs, collected before ibrutinib treatment. The CDR3: CASTMGHQLAKNIQYF. CDR3 DNA sequence: TGTGCCAGTACCATGGGACATCAGCTAGCCAAAAACATTCAGTACTTC.